The 22 T cell receptor beta chains below come from one sample, sequenced in a study of T cells in localized non-small cell lung cancer. Repertoires were generated with immunoSEQ multiplex PCR, while TCRdb's copy carries only in-frame clones and drops some. The sample includes about 48,000 clones, around three quarters of them seen just once. The specimen comprised peripheral blood, sampled before any cancer treatment. These receptors originate from a man aged 35-69 years with stage I squamous cell lung carcinoma.

The chain has TRBV5-8 and TRBJ1-5; no definite D call. Germline CDR1 reads SGHTS; CDR2 reads YDEGEE. Trimming shortened V by 5 bases and J by 1 base, and 13 bases separated the two germline ends. The CDR3 sequence is 15 residues long. The CDR3 is CASRRPGSSNQPQHF. The CDR3 region has the DNA TGTGCCAGCAGGCGGCCCGGGTCCAGCAATCAGCCCCAGCATTTT.

This clone was counted between two and nine times. The chain carries TRBV7-7 and TRBJ2-5; 9 bases are a match to TRBD1. The CDR3 runs to 15 residues. J lost 5 bases, V lost 5 bases, and 9 bases had no gene match. CDR1 is SSHAT, CDR2 FNYEAQ, per germline (reference sequence). The CDR3 is CASSPTGGPRETQYF. CDR3 bases: TGTGCCAGCAGCCCAACAGGGGGCCCCAGGGAGACCCAGTACTTC.

This clone showed up just a few times. The chain recombines TRBV19 with TRBJ1-4; perhaps TRBD1 as D (6 bases). The CDR3 runs 14 residues. Trimming cost V 5 bases and J 6 bases, with 13 bases left between them. The V gene's germline CDR1 is LNHDA and CDR2 SQIVND (reference sequence). The CDR3 protein is CASSDRRTDEKLFF. The CDR3 DNA is TGTGCCAGTAGTGACAGGAGGACGGATGAAAAACTGTTTTTT.

This clone was recorded a few times. V and J are TRBV11-2 and TRBJ1-1, with D perhaps TRBD1 (6 bases). Per germline, CDR1 SGHAT and CDR2 FQNNGV. CDR3 length: 13 residues. With 5 bases removed from V and 7 bases from J, the gap between germline ends came to 14 bases. CDR3 protein: CASSRDRLLEAFF. The CDR3 bases are TGTGCCAGCAGCCGCGACAGGCTCCTTGAAGCTTTCTTT.

The chain joins TRBV18 to TRBJ2-3; D may be TRBD1 (6 bases). CDR3 length equals 16 residues. CDR1 KGHSH and CDR2 LQKENI come from the germline V gene. V lost 3 bases and J 2 bases, leaving 15 bases between the germline ends. This CDR3 is CASSPDRRTFTDTQYF. CDR3 in DNA: TGTGCCAGCTCACCGGACAGACGGACTTTCACAGATACGCAGTATTTT.

The rearrangement joins TRBV19 to TRBJ2-7, with D perhaps TRBD1 (5 bases). The V and J ends lost 4 bases and 6 bases respectively, with 13 bases between them. Germline assignment: CDR1 LNHDA and CDR2 SQIVND (reference sequence). The CDR3 is made up of 13 amino acids. The CDR3 DNA reads as TGTGCCAGTAGTACAGGGTTTGGTTCCGAGCAGTACTTC. This encodes CASSTGFGSEQYF.

This chain links TRBV6-5 with TRBJ1-2; D remains unclear. This CDR3 spans 12 amino acids. Germline V gene lookup returns CDR1 MNHEY and CDR2 SVGAGI. Trimming took 7 bases from V and 0 from J, leaving 6 bases between them. CDR3 loop: CASKTPNYGYTF. Here the CDR3 DNA reads TGTGCCAGCAAGACACCTAACTATGGCTACACCTTC.

V and J are TRBV6-5 and TRBJ1-6; maybe TRBD1 (5 bases). From germline, CDR1 is MNHEY and CDR2 SVGAGI. The CDR3 spans 15 residues. Trimming removed 0 bases at V and 8 bases at J, with 11 bases between. CDR3 loop: CASSYSGAGYSPLHF. Written as DNA, the CDR3 is TGTGCCAGCAGTTACTCAGGGGCCGGATATTCACCCCTCCACTTT.

This clone was counted a few times. The J gene is TRBJ1-1, the V gene TRBV19, with D tentatively TRBD1 (5 bases). The CDR3 runs to 14 residues. In germline, CDR1 is LNHDA, CDR2 SQIVND (reference sequence). V lost 4 bases to trimming and J lost 6 bases, with 15 bases between them. The CDR3 nucleotides read TGTGCCAGTAGTACCGTCCTGTGGGGCGCTGAAGCTTTCTTT. It encodes CASSTVLWGAEAFF. The variable domain in full, with the rest retrieved from reference TRBV19 and TRBJ1-1, is DGGITQSPKYLFRKEGQNVTLSCEQNLNHDAMYWYRQDPGQGLRLIYYSQIVNDFQKGDIAEGYSVSREKKESFPLTVTSAQKNPTAFYLCASSTVLWGAEAFFGQGTRLTVV.

The chain recombines TRBV11-3 with TRBJ2-5; 7 positions match TRBD1. CDR3 length equals 14 residues. Looked up from germline, CDR1 is SGHNT and CDR2 is YENEEA. The J segment lost 2 bases and the V segment lost 5 bases, leaving 5 bases of the junction unmatched. CDR3 in amino acids: CASSPRQGQETQYF. In DNA form, the CDR3 reads TGTGCCAGCAGCCCCCGACAGGGACAAGAGACCCAGTACTTC.

V and J are TRBV11-3 and TRBJ2-4; possibly TRBD2 for D (5 bases). The V gene's germline CDR1 is SGHNT and CDR2 YENEEA. CDR3 length equals 15 residues. Trimming removed 1 base at V and 3 bases at J, with 10 bases between. Here the CDR3 reads CASSLGTGNKNIQYF. The CDR3 DNA reads TGTGCCAGCAGCTTAGGGACCGGGAACAAAAACATTCAGTACTTC.

V gene TRBV5-5 combines with J gene TRBJ1-2, with D unclear. Germline values: CDR1 SGHKS, CDR2 YYEKEE (reference sequence). The CDR3 spans 15 residues. V lost 2 bases and J 6 bases, leaving 17 bases between the germline ends. The CDR3 region is CASSFRDIGPHGYTF. The CDR3 DNA reads TGTGCCAGCAGCTTCCGAGACATTGGACCTCATGGCTACACCTTC. Full variable domain (outside the CDR3, taken from reference TRBV5-5 and TRBJ1-2): DAGVTQSPTHLIKTRGQQVTLRCSPISGHKSVSWYQQVLGQGPQFIFQYYEKEERGRGNFPDRFSARQFPNYSSELNVNALLLGDSALYLCASSFRDIGPHGYTFGSGTRLTVV.

The V call is TRBV7-9, the J call TRBJ2-5; D remains ambiguous. The J call may be incorrect, as the DNA end agrees better with TRBJ2-7. The CDR3 is made up of 13 amino acids. CDR1 is SEHNR, CDR2 FQNEAQ, per germline (reference sequence). CDR3 amino acids: CASSPPGDYEQYF. In DNA, the CDR3 is TGTGCCAGCAGCCCGCCCGGAGACTACGAGCAGTACTTC.

The chain combines TRBV5-6 with TRBJ2-5; D is unresolved. The V gene's germline CDR1 is SGHDT and CDR2 YYEEEE. The CDR3 totals 12 residues. Trimming removed 5 bases from V and 5 bases from J, with 10 bases in between. The chain's CDR3 is CASRRPKETQYF. CDR3 sequence (DNA): TGTGCCAGCAGGCGCCCCAAGGAGACCCAGTACTTC.

The table lists this clone with a count of one. The rearrangement uses TRBV11-3 and TRBJ1-6, with a possible D match to TRBD1 (5 bases). CDR1 and CDR2 from the germline V gene are SGHNT and YENEEA. This CDR3 is 14 amino acids long. Trimming removed 5 bases from V and 8 bases from J, with 13 bases in between. The CDR3 sequence: CASSAGRDHSPLHF. DNA of the CDR3: TGTGCCAGCAGCGCCGGCAGGGACCATTCACCCCTCCACTTT. Complete variable domain (other parts from reference TRBV11-3 and TRBJ1-6): EAGVVQSPRYKIIEKKQPVAFWCNPISGHNTLYWYLQNLGQGPELLIRYENEEAVDDSQLPKDRFSAERLKGVDSTLKIQPAELGDSAVYLCASSAGRDHSPLHFGNGTRLTVT.

V usage is TRBV4-3 and J usage is TRBJ1-2; 8 bases match TRBD1. Germline V lookup: CDR1 LGHNA, CDR2 YSLEER. J lost 8 bases, V lost 4 bases, and 9 bases had no gene match. The CDR3 is made up of 14 amino acids. The CDR3 sequence is CASSPGQGLWGYTF. CDR3 in DNA: TGCGCCAGCAGCCCCGGACAGGGCCTATGGGGCTACACCTTC.

The V call is TRBV7-2, the J call TRBJ2-3; D tentatively fits TRBD1 or TRBD2 (5 bases each). The CDR3 consists of 18 residues. Germline loops: CDR1 SGHTA, CDR2 FQGNSA. The V end lost 3 bases, the J end lost 0 bases, and 19 bases lay between the germline ends. CDR3 amino acids: CASSLVFRGGASTDTQYF. The DNA of the CDR3 is TGTGCCAGCAGCTTGGTTTTCCGTGGGGGTGCTAGCACAGATACGCAGTATTTT.

This chain connects TRBV9 to TRBJ2-1; possible D gene TRBD2, 5 bases. The germline V gene encodes CDR1 SGDLS and CDR2 YYNGEE. This CDR3 has 14 amino acids. Trimming left V 4 bases short and J 6 bases short, with 14 bases between. The CDR3 spells CASSPDPEGNEQFF. In DNA, the CDR3 is TGTGCCAGCAGCCCTGACCCTGAGGGCAATGAGCAGTTCTTC.

This rearrangement joins TRBV10-3 to TRBJ2-3; 7 nucleotides align to TRBD1. This CDR3 spans 15 amino acids. Germline-derived CDR1 and CDR2 are ENHRY and SYGVKD. Trimming at V came to 4 bases and at J to 4 bases, leaving 8 bases not matched to a gene. The CDR3 region is CAISASGGTADTQYF. The CDR3 bases are TGTGCCATCAGTGCTTCAGGGGGAACTGCAGATACGCAGTATTTT.

CDR3 nucleotides: TGTGCCAGCAGTTACTCACGGGGTGAGACAGATACGCAGTATTTT. This codes for CASSYSRGETDTQYF. The chain combines TRBV6-6 with TRBJ2-3; D might be TRBD2 (5 bases). This CDR3 has 15 residues. In germline, CDR1 is MNHNY, CDR2 SVGAGI (reference sequence). The V end lost 0 bases, the J end lost 3 bases, and 10 bases lay between the germline ends.

The chain couples TRBV4-2 to TRBJ1-5; the D gene is possibly TRBD1 (5 bases). Trimming removed 1 base from V and 0 bases from J, with 13 bases in between. CDR1 is LGHNA and CDR2 is YNFKEQ in the germline V gene. The CDR3 covers 17 residues. The CDR3 coding sequence is TGTGCCAGCAGCCAAGCGCAGGGAAGGTATAGCAATCAGCCCCAGCATTTT. It translates to CASSQAQGRYSNQPQHF.

This clone was seen many times. The V gene is TRBV7-3, the J gene TRBJ2-3; D unresolved. V was clipped by 2 bases and J by 5 bases, with 17 bases between them. Germline assignment: CDR1 SGHTA and CDR2 FQGTGA. This CDR3 is built from 16 residues. CDR3 residues: CASSLLGSTKGDTQYF. CDR3 in DNA: TGTGCCAGCAGCTTATTGGGCAGTACGAAGGGAGATACGCAGTATTTT.